What follows are 9 T cell receptor beta chains derived from one specimen sequenced in a study of CD8 T cells in ankylosing spondylitis (dated by TCRdb to about 2017). The receptor library was made with 5' RACE. For sequencing, an Illumina HiSeq 2500 was employed. TCRdb trimmed public reads at Q25 via fastp, called clones via MiXCR and kept in-frame beta chains. Entries that share a CDR3 protein sequence are merged under the most common genes and DNA. This sample holds about 250,000 distinct CDR3 sequences; around 25% were observed only once. The ten largest clones represent 0.5% to 0.65% of the sample. Sequencing used blood, either unsorted or a sorted T cell fraction (not recorded which). These receptor sequences come from a male donor with ankylosing spondylitis or in good health (not recorded which).

This clonotype was recorded at least ten times. The CDR3 DNA sequence: TGTGCCAGCAGCCCCCAAGGAGAGACCCAGTACTTC. Translation: CASSPQGETQYF. The V and J genes are TRBV3-1 and TRBJ2-5; no firm D call. Trimming pared 4 bases from V and 4 bases from J, leaving 7 bases between. There are 12 residues in the CDR3. Germline CDR1 and CDR2: LGHDT and YNNKEL (reference sequence).

This clonotype was seen only a few times. This chain connects TRBV2 to TRBJ1-3; D unclear. Germline loops: CDR1 SNHLY, CDR2 FYNNEI. This CDR3 region has 13 residues. The V and J ends lost 7 bases and 0 bases respectively, with 7 bases between them. The CDR3: CASKDDSGNTIYF. DNA for the CDR3: TGTGCCAGCAAGGATGACTCTGGAAACACCATATATTTT.

This clonotype showed up many times. The V and J genes are TRBV27 and TRBJ1-1; 7 bases are a match to TRBD1. The junction had 7 bases not matched to a gene; V was cut back by 4 bases and J by 5 bases. This CDR3 is 14 amino acids long. Germline V CDR1 and CDR2: MNHEY, SMNVEV (reference sequence). The CDR3 DNA reads as TGTGCCAGCAGTTCCCCCGCGGACAGGACTGAAGCTTTCTTT. This encodes CASSSPADRTEAFF.

J is TRBJ2-7 and V is TRBV10-3, with 11 bases lining up with TRBD2. CDR1 ENHRY and CDR2 SYGVKD come from the germline V gene. With V trimmed by 6 bases and J by 1 base, 5 bases remained unmatched. CDR3 length: 15 residues. The CDR3 DNA reads as TGTGCCATCAGCCTTAGCGGGGGGGTATCCTACGAGCAGTACTTC. It is translated as CAISLSGGVSYEQYF.

This sequence joins TRBV6-2 or TRBV6-3 and TRBJ2-6; no clear D gene. This CDR3 has 14 amino acids. Trimming removed 0 bases at V and 13 bases at J, with 13 bases between. CDR1 and CDR2 from the germline V gene are MNHEY and SVGEGT. The CDR3 DNA follows: TGTGCCAGCAGTTACTCCGACGGAGTAGGTGTCCTGACTTTC. This gives the protein CASSYSDGVGVLTF.

This clonotype came up a few times. This sequence joins TRBV12-3 or TRBV12-4 and TRBJ2-3; D perhaps matches TRBD1 (6 bases). The V end was cut by 7 bases, the J end by 8 bases, with 22 bases between. The CDR3 loop spans 15 amino acids. DNA of the CDR3: TGTGCCAGCAACCTGGCCGGGACATCCCGTGGTACGCAGTATTTT. Encoded protein: CASNLAGTSRGTQYF.

The gene calls are TRBV29-1 and TRBJ2-2; TRBD2 is a possible D gene (5 bases). V was clipped by 4 bases and J by 1 base, with 13 bases between them. Germline loops: CDR1 SQVTM, CDR2 ANQGSEA. The CDR3 sequence is 15 residues long. The CDR3 loop reads CSVVIRGKNTGELFF. Written as DNA, the CDR3 is TGCAGCGTTGTAATCCGGGGAAAGAACACCGGGGAGCTGTTTTTT.

This clonotype was recorded a few times. V and J are TRBV20-1 and TRBJ2-7, with unresolved D. Trimming shortened V by 1 base and J by 0 bases, and 13 bases separated the two germline ends. CDR3 length: 15 residues. Looked up from germline, CDR1 is DFQATT and CDR2 is SNEGSKA (reference sequence). The CDR3 nucleotides read TGCAGTGCTAGAGTAATGAATACTTTCTCCTACGAGCAGTACTTC. Translation gives CSARVMNTFSYEQYF.

This clonotype occurred many times. The chain uses TRBV20-1 and TRBJ2-3, with 7 positions matching TRBD2. The CDR3 is 16 residues long. Germline assignment: CDR1 DFQATT and CDR2 SNEGSKA (reference sequence). J gave up 2 bases and V 3 bases, and 11 bases lay outside the gene matches. The DNA of the CDR3 is TGCAGTGCTAGTGCTGTCGCGGGGGACTTCACAGATACGCAGTATTTT. The encoded protein is CSASAVAGDFTDTQYF.